The 26 T cell receptor beta chains reported below all come from one sample, sequenced in a study of Ad26.COV2.S vaccination and SARS-CoV-2 variants. Clones were read by immunoSEQ multiplex PCR, and TCRdb kept only the in-frame ones, dropping some. The sample lists around 300,000 clones, about 90% occurring once. Described treatment: some 19 received Ad26.COV2.S at low or high dose, single or two shots; 5 received placebo; per-sample allocation not given. Sampling was performed 63 days after the first vaccine or placebo injection. The source material was peripheral blood, sampled in a trial of Ad26.COV2.S vaccine versus placebo. The receptors shown here come from a person aged 18 to 59 who received the Ad26.COV2.S COVID-19 vaccine or a placebo.

This sequence joins TRBV18 and TRBJ1-4, with D possibly matching TRBD1 (6 bases). Trimming shortened V by 8 bases and J by 7 bases, and 17 bases separated the two germline ends. Germline CDR1 KGHSH, CDR2 LQKENI. The CDR3 has 14 amino acids. In DNA form, the CDR3 reads TGTGCCAGCACACTCGGGGGCTCCGGTGAAAAACTGTTTTTT. Encoded protein: CASTLGGSGEKLFF. Combining the CDR3 with reference TRBV18 and TRBJ1-4 gives the whole variable domain NAGVMQNPRHLVRRRGQEARLRCSPMKGHSHVYWYRQLPEEGLKFMVYLQKENIIDESGMPKERFSAEFPKEGPSILRIQQVVRGDSAAYFCASTLGGSGEKLFFGSGTQLSVL.

The chain uses TRBV9 and TRBJ1-5; D is uncertain. CDR1 and CDR2 (germline): SGDLS, YYNGEE. V was trimmed by 4 bases and J by 2 bases, leaving 10 bases between them. The CDR3 runs to 14 residues. The CDR3 loop is CASSSSGGNQPQHF. CDR3 nucleotide sequence: TGTGCCAGCAGCTCCTCCGGTGGCAATCAGCCCCAGCATTTT.

This clone was observed once. The chain links TRBV6-5 to TRBJ2-7; D is unclear. CDR1 and CDR2 (germline): MNHEY, SVGAGI. The V gene lost 8 bases and the J gene lost 1 base, with 15 bases spanning the gap. The CDR3 consists of 14 residues. DNA of the CDR3: TGTGCCAGCTCTGCGTGGGGTTTGTCCTACGAGCAGTACGTC. This codes for CASSAWGLSYEQYV.

This chain joins TRBV28 and TRBJ2-1; D gene unclear. CDR1 MDHEN and CDR2 SYDVKM come from the germline V gene. The ends were cut back, 3 bases at V and 5 bases at J, with 14 bases in the middle. The length of the CDR3 is 15 residues. CDR3 loop: CASSLGWGADNEQFF. The DNA of the CDR3 is TGTGCCAGCAGTTTGGGGTGGGGTGCCGACAATGAGCAGTTCTTC.

The CDR3 region is CASSGLRGRRMNTEAFF. The CDR3 DNA sequence: TGTGCCAGCAGTGGGCTTCGGGGGCGCAGGATGAACACTGAAGCTTTCTTT. This chain joins TRBV6-1 and TRBJ1-1; possible D gene TRBD1, 6 bases. Trimming pared 4 bases from V and 0 bases from J, leaving 18 bases between. The CDR3 contains 17 residues. Germline values: CDR1 MNHNS, CDR2 SASEGT.

This chain joins TRBV19 and TRBJ1-3; D is possibly TRBD1 (6 bases). Germline V gene data show CDR1 as LNHDA and CDR2 as SQIVND (reference sequence). This CDR3 comprises 14 residues. Trimming took off 8 bases at V and 0 bases at J, with 11 bases between the two ends. CDR3 DNA sequence: TGTGCCAGTGGGGGGGCGACCTCTGGAAACACCATATATTTT. Protein: CASGGATSGNTIYF. The full variable domain, its missing parts supplied by reference TRBV19 and TRBJ1-3, is DGGITQSPKYLFRKEGQNVTLSCEQNLNHDAMYWYRQDPGQGLRLIYYSQIVNDFQKGDIAEGYSVSREKKESFPLTVTSAQKNPTAFYLCASGGATSGNTIYFGEGSWLTVV.

The chain has TRBV5-6 and TRBJ1-2; D remains ambiguous. Germline V gene data show CDR1 as SGHDT and CDR2 as YYEEEE. The CDR3 totals 14 residues. V dropped 2 bases and J dropped 2 bases, with 10 bases sitting between them. The CDR3 nucleotides read TGTGCCAGCAGCTTTCGGACGTCCAACTATGGCTACACCTTC. It encodes CASSFRTSNYGYTF.

This clone came up a few times. The chain is built from TRBV2 and TRBJ2-4; 16 nucleotides align to TRBD2. In germline, CDR1 is SNHLY, CDR2 FYNNEI. After removal of 6 bases from V and 6 bases from J, the junction contained 8 bases not matched to a gene. This CDR3 contains 17 residues. This chain's CDR3 is CASRAGLAGGRRNIQYF. CDR3 sequence (DNA): TGTGCCAGCAGGGCGGGACTAGCGGGGGGGAGGAGAAACATTCAGTACTTC.

In its sample, this clone was seen a few times. V and J are TRBV6-4 and TRBJ1-2; D possibly corresponds to TRBD1 (5 bases). The CDR3 length is 14 residues. Germline-derived CDR1 and CDR2 are MRHNA and SNTAGT. V lost 6 bases, J lost 4 bases, and 15 bases lay in between. The CDR3 nucleotides read TGTGCCAGCAGCCCGGGACTTTCAGGCTATGGCTACACCTTC. It specifies CASSPGLSGYGYTF.

The V and J genes are TRBV4-2 and TRBJ1-5; D ambiguous. The V end was cut by 0 bases, the J end by 2 bases, with 5 bases between. The CDR3 has 14 residues. Per germline, CDR1 LGHNA and CDR2 YNFKEQ. The CDR3 is CASSQEIGNQPQHF. For the CDR3, the DNA is TGTGCCAGCAGCCAAGAAATCGGCAATCAGCCCCAGCATTTT.

The genes are TRBV7-8 and TRBJ1-2; D is uncertain. V lost 3 bases, J lost 4 bases, and 21 bases lay in between. CDR1 and CDR2 (germline): SGHVS, FQNEAQ. The CDR3 extends over 17 amino acids. DNA of the CDR3: TGTGCCAGCAGCTTGGTCGTGCAGATCCGTCCTTTCTATGGCTACACCTTC. It yields the protein CASSLVVQIRPFYGYTF.

The CDR3 here is CATSRDRTSYNEQFF. DNA for the CDR3: TGTGCCACCAGCAGAGACAGGACTAGCTATAATGAGCAGTTCTTC. This rearrangement joins TRBV15 to TRBJ2-1; 8 nucleotides line up with TRBD2. CDR1 and CDR2 from the germline V gene are LNHNV and YYDKDF (reference sequence). The CDR3 sequence is 15 residues long. The V and J ends lost 0 bases and 7 bases, in that order; junction bases with no gene match: 5.

This chain uses TRBV6-2 or TRBV6-3 with TRBJ1-2; 9 positions agree with TRBD1. Germline CDR1 and CDR2: MNHEY and SVGEGT. Unmatched junction bases numbered 13, after V lost 2 bases and J lost 0 bases. There are 19 residues in the CDR3. The CDR3, as DNA: TGTGCCAGCAGTTACCCGTCCTGGGACAGGGCGCAAGCTAACTATGGCTACACCTTC. It translates to CASSYPSWDRAQANYGYTF.

The chain has TRBV7-9 and TRBJ1-1; possibly TRBD1 for D (5 bases). Germline V gene lookup returns CDR1 SEHNR and CDR2 FQNEAQ (reference sequence). The CDR3 contains 15 residues. The ends were cut back, 3 bases at V and 2 bases at J, with 13 bases in the middle. The CDR3 region has the DNA TGTGCCAGCAGCTTGAGGGGTATTTTAAACACTGAAGCTTTCTTT. Translating gives CASSLRGILNTEAFF. Full variable domain (missing parts from reference TRBV7-9 and TRBJ1-1): DTGVSQNPRHKITKRGQNVTFRCDPISEHNRLYWYRQTLGQGPEFLTYFQNEAQLEKSRLLSDRFSAERPKGSFSTLEIQRTEQGDSAMYLCASSLRGILNTEAFFGQGTRLTVV.

The J gene is TRBJ2-3, the V gene TRBV9; 10 bases line up with TRBD2. With V trimmed by 2 bases and J by 1 base, 7 bases remained unmatched. The CDR3 spans 17 residues. Germline CDR1 is SGDLS and CDR2 is YYNGEE. CDR3 sequence (DNA): TGTGCCAGCAGCGTTGCTGCCGGGACTAGCGGCACAGATACGCAGTATTTT. This sequence encodes CASSVAAGTSGTDTQYF.

The chain links TRBV9 to TRBJ2-3; D call uncertain. Germline lookup yields CDR1 SGDLS and CDR2 YYNGEE. This CDR3 comprises 17 residues. V lost 6 bases and J lost 0, with 20 bases in between. CDR3 amino acids: CASNSRSGFSSTDTQYF. The CDR3 DNA is TGTGCCAGCAACTCCAGGTCGGGTTTTTCTAGCACAGATACGCAGTATTTT.

The gene calls are TRBV6-2 or TRBV6-3 and TRBJ2-7; either TRBD1 or TRBD2 may fit D (7 bases each). V dropped 4 bases and J dropped 5 bases, with 15 bases sitting between them. The CDR3 has 14 residues. Germline lookup yields CDR1 MNHEY and CDR2 SVGEGT. In DNA, the CDR3 is TGTGCCAGCAGTTGGGGGGGACAGCGGGACGAGCAGTACGTC. It translates to CASSWGGQRDEQYV.

CDR3 sequence: CASSLLAGVGGELFF. The DNA of the CDR3 is TGTGCCAGCAGCTTACTAGCGGGAGTTGGCGGGGAGCTGTTTTTT. V is TRBV7-9 and J is TRBJ2-2; 10 positions agree with TRBD2. The ends lost 2 bases at V and 7 bases at J; junction bases unmatched: 4. The germline V gene has CDR1 SEHNR and CDR2 FQNEAQ (reference sequence). CDR3 length equals 15 residues.

This clone was observed once. V usage is TRBV7-2 and J usage is TRBJ2-4; no clear D gene. The CDR3 consists of 16 residues. The germline gives CDR1 SGHTA, CDR2 FQGNSA. V lost 2 bases to trimming and J lost 1 base, with 12 bases between them. DNA for the CDR3: TGTGCCAGCAGCTTACTCGGGTCGGTTGCCAAAAACATTCAGTACTTC. It specifies CASSLLGSVAKNIQYF.

This sequence joins TRBV5-1 and TRBJ1-2; 7 bases agree with TRBD1. J was trimmed by 3 bases and V by 5 bases; bases with no gene match: 10. Germline CDR1 is SGHRS and CDR2 is YFSETQ. This CDR3 has 15 residues. The CDR3 DNA sequence: TGCGCCAGCAGTATAACGACAGGGCGCGACTATGGCTACACCTTC. Translating it yields CASSITTGRDYGYTF.

V is TRBV6-2 or TRBV6-3 and J is TRBJ2-1, with unresolved D. The germline CDR1 and CDR2 sequences are MNHEY and SVGEGT. The CDR3 spans 11 residues. The V and J ends lost 6 bases and 15 bases respectively, with 15 bases between them. CDR3 bases: TGTGCCAGCAGCGATAACTACGGCCGGTTCTTC. This codes for CASSDNYGRFF.

The genes are TRBV7-9 and TRBJ2-2; TRBD2 matches at 11 bases. Germline-derived CDR1 and CDR2 are SEHNR and FQNEAQ (reference sequence). The CDR3 is 15 amino acids. V was clipped by 7 bases and J by 3 bases; unmatched bases: 4. The CDR3 DNA follows: TGTGCCAGCATCAGACTAGCGGGGTACACCGGGGAGCTGTTTTTT. Protein sequence: CASIRLAGYTGELFF.

This clone was seen only once. The chain uses TRBV6-5 and TRBJ1-5; D is possibly TRBD1 (5 bases). Germline V lookup: CDR1 MNHEY, CDR2 SVGAGI. This CDR3 region has 11 residues. Trimming pared 10 bases from V and 6 bases from J, leaving 10 bases between. CDR3 protein: CATGMAQPQHF. The CDR3 DNA is TGTGCCACAGGGATGGCTCAGCCCCAGCATTTT.

The rearrangement uses TRBV18 and TRBJ1-1; TRBD1 is a possible D gene (5 bases). The CDR3 consists of 15 residues. Germline V gene sequence: CDR1 KGHSH, CDR2 LQKENI. V was trimmed by 3 bases and J by 4 bases, leaving 15 bases between them. CDR3: CASSPPSRARTEAFF. DNA for the CDR3: TGTGCCAGCTCACCCCCTAGCAGGGCCCGCACTGAAGCTTTCTTT. The whole variable domain, remainder taken from reference TRBV18 and TRBJ1-1, is NAGVMQNPRHLVRRRGQEARLRCSPMKGHSHVYWYRQLPEEGLKFMVYLQKENIIDESGMPKERFSAEFPKEGPSILRIQQVVRGDSAAYFCASSPPSRARTEAFFGQGTRLTVV.

The chain employs TRBV5-4 and TRBJ2-7; 8 bases are a match to TRBD2. Germline V gives CDR1 SGHNT, CDR2 YYREEE (reference sequence). The CDR3 loop spans 17 amino acids. With 4 bases clipped from V and 2 bases from J, the junction kept 14 bases outside the gene matches. The CDR3 DNA reads TGTGCCAGCAGCCAGGATGCCGGGACTAGGAACCCCTACGAGCAGTACTTC. The encoded protein is CASSQDAGTRNPYEQYF.

J is TRBJ1-3 and V is TRBV7-9; perhaps TRBD1 as D (6 bases). Germline assignment: CDR1 SEHNR and CDR2 FQNEAQ (reference sequence). CDR3 length: 14 amino acids. V was shortened by 2 bases and J by 4 bases, with 9 bases between the two germline ends. The CDR3 region has the DNA TGTGCCAGCAGCTTATGGGGGACAGGAAACACCATATATTTT. It specifies CASSLWGTGNTIYF. The full variable domain, with the rest looked up from reference TRBV7-9 and TRBJ1-3, is DTGVSQNPRHKITKRGQNVTFRCDPISEHNRLYWYRQTLGQGPEFLTYFQNEAQLEKSRLLSDRFSAERPKGSFSTLEIQRTEQGDSAMYLCASSLWGTGNTIYFGEGSWLTVV.